This T cell receptor beta chain was documented in a study of T-cell memory formation after mild COVID-19. Study-level information: The TCR clusters were mostly specific to one donor.

Each CDR3 protein is one row after TCRdb ran MiXCR on the 5' RACE reads. Seen here are about 58,000 distinct CDR3 sequences, 25% to 35% observed once, and the top ten hold roughly 41%. V was trimmed by 0 bases and J by 4 bases, leaving 32 bases between them. Germline CDR1 SGHVS, CDR2 FQNEAQ. CDR3 length: 22 amino acids. In this sample, this clonotype turned up a few times. Its antigen is not identified. Study-wide points: Day 15 to 85 contracting clones showed balanced CD4/CD8; day 15 to 37 expanders favored CD4+. Memory sampled before infection contained some responding clones, suggesting cross-reactive memory joined.

The TCR sequence derives from a man aged 18 to 30 who had mild COVID-19 (a few samples of this study predate the infection). Cell type and time point are not known. The material sequenced was PBMCs or a T cell subset sorted from them (not recorded which). The chain couples TRBV7-8 to TRBJ2-3; D tentatively fits TRBD1 or TRBD2 (7 bases each). CDR3 protein: CASSLASGVAGGDHTPADTQYF. CDR3 coding DNA: TGTGCCAGCAGCTTAGCATCGGGGGTCGCAGGGGGGGATCATACACCCGCAGATACGCAGTATTTT.